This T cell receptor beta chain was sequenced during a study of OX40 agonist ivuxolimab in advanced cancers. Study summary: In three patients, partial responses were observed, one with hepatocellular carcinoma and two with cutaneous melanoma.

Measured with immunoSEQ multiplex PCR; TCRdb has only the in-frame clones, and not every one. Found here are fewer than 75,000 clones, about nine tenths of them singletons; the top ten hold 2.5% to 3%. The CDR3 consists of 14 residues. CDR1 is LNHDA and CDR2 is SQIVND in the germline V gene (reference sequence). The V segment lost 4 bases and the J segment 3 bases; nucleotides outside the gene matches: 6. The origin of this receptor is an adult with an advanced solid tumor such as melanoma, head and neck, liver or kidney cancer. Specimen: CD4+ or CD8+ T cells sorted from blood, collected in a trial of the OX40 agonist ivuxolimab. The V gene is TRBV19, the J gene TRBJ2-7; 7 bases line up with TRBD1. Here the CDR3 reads CASSTKQGIYEQYF. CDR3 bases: TGTGCCAGTAGTACTAAACAGGGGATCTACGAGCAGTACTTC.